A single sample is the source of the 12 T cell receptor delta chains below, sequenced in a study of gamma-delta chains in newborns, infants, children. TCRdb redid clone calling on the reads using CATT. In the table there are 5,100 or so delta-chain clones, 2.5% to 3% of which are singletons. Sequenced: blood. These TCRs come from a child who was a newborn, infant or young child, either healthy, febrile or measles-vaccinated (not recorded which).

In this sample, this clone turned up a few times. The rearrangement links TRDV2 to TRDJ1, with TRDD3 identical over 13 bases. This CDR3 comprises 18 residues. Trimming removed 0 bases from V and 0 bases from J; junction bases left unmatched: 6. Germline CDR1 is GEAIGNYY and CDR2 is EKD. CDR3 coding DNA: TGTGCCTGTGACACCGTACTGGGGGATACGCCCTACACCGATAAACTCATCTTT. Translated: CACDTVLGDTPYTDKLIF.

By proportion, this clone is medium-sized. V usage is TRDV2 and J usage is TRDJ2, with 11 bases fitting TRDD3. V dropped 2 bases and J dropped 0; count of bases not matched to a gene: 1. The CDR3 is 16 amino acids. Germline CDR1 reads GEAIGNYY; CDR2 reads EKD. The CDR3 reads CACDKLGDTLTAQLFF. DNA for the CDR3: TGTGCCTGTGACAAACTGGGGGATACTTTGACAGCACAACTCTTCTTT.

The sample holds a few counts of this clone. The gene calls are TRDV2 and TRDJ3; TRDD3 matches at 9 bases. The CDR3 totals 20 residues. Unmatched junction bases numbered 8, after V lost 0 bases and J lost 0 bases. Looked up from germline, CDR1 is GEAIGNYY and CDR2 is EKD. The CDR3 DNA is TGTGCCTGTGACACCGGATGGGGGATAAAAAGCTCCTGGGACACCCGACAGATGTTTTTC. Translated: CACDTGWGIKSSWDTRQMFF.

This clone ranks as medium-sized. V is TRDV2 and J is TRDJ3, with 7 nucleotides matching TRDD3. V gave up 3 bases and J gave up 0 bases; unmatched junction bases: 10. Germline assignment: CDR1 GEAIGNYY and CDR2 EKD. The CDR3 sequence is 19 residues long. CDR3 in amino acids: CACDGAGGPSSWDTRQMFF. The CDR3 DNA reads TGTGCCTGTGACGGAGCTGGGGGCCCGAGCTCCTGGGACACCCGACAGATGTTTTTC.

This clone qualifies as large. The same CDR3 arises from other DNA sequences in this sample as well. The CDR3 here is CACDVLGDTLTAQLFF. Written as DNA, the CDR3 is TGTGCCTGTGACGTACTGGGGGATACTTTGACAGCACAACTCTTCTTT. The rearrangement joins TRDV2 to TRDJ2; the match to TRDD3 covers 11 bases. Germline assignment: CDR1 GEAIGNYY and CDR2 EKD. The CDR3 has 16 residues. V was pared by 3 bases and J by 0 bases, with 2 bases of the junction left unmatched.

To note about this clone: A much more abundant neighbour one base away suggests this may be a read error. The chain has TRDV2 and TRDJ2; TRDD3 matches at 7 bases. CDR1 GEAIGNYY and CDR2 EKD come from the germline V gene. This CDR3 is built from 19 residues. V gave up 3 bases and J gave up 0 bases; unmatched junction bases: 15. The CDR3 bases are TGTGCCTGTGACCCCCTACTGGGGAATACTCGAGCTTTGACAGCACAACTCTTCTTT. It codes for CACDPLLGNTRALTAQLFF.

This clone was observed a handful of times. The chain's CDR3 is CACDKILGDKNLTAQLFF. CDR3 sequence (DNA): TGTGCCTGTGACAAAATACTGGGGGATAAAAATTTGACAGCACAACTCTTCTTT. The rearrangement uses TRDV2 and TRDJ2; 11 bases agree with TRDD3. The V gene end was trimmed by 2 bases and the J gene end by 1 base; junction bases not matched to a gene: 8. CDR3 length: 18 amino acids. From germline, CDR1 is GEAIGNYY and CDR2 EKD.

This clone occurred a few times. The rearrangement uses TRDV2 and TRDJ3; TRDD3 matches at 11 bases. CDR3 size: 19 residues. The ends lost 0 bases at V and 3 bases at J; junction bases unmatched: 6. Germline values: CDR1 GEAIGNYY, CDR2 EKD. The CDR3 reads CACDTVDTGGYWDTRQMFF. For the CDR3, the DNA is TGTGCCTGTGACACCGTGGATACTGGGGGATACTGGGACACCCGACAGATGTTTTTC.

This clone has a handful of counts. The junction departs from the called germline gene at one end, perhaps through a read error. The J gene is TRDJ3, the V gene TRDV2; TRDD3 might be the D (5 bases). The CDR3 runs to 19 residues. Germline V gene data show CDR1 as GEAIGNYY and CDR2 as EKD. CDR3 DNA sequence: TGTGCCTGTGACACCCTGGGTCGCGACGGATTCTGGGACACCCGACAGGTGTTTTTC. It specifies CACDTLGRDGFWDTRQVFF.

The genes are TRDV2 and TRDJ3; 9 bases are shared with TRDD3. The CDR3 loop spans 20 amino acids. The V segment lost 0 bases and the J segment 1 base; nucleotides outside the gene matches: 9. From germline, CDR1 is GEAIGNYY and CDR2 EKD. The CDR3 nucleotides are TGTGCCTGTGACACCGGGGTACTGGGGGACCCGTCCTGGGACACCCGACAGATGTTTTTC. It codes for CACDTGVLGDPSWDTRQMFF.

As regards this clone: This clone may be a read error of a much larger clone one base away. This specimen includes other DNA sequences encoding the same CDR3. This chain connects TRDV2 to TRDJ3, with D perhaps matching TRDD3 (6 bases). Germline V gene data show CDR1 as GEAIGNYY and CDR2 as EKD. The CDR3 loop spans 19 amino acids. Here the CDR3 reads CACDTAGGPSSWDTRQMFF. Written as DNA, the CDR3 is TGCGCCTGTGACACCGCCGGGGGACCGAGCTCCTGGGACACCCGACAGATGTTTTTC.

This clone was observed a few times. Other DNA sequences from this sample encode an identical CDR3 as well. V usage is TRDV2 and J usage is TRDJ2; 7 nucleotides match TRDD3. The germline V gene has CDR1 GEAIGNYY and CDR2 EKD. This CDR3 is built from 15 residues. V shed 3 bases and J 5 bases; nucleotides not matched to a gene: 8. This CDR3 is CACDPYWGITAQLFF. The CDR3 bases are TGTGCCTGTGACCCCTACTGGGGAATAACAGCACAACTCTTCTTT.